This TCR beta chain was captured by sequencing in a study of response to subunit inactivated influenza vaccine. The table lists this clonotype with many counts. Its antigen is unidentified. TCRdb re-analysed the RT-PCR reads in MiXCR, keeping a single row per CDR3 protein. Of roughly 500,000 distinct CDR3 sequences listed, more than 15% were seen once; the top ten hold less than 4%. The study, taken as a whole, reports: That few new T cells are recruited by each seasonal influenza vaccination was the authors' suggestion.

The specimen was CD4+ T cells sorted from PBMCs, collected 23 months after vaccination. The origin of this receptor is a man between 50 and 70 years old who received an inactivated influenza vaccine.

DNA for the CDR3: TGTGCCATCAGTGTTAGGTCCGGGGGCACCTATGGCTACACCTTC. This sequence encodes CAISVRSGGTYGYTF. The J gene is TRBJ1-2, the V gene TRBV10-3, with a weak D call TRBD1 (6 bases). CDR1 and CDR2 (germline): ENHRY, SYGVKD. The CDR3 has 15 residues. Trimming pared 4 bases from V and 4 bases from J, leaving 16 bases between.